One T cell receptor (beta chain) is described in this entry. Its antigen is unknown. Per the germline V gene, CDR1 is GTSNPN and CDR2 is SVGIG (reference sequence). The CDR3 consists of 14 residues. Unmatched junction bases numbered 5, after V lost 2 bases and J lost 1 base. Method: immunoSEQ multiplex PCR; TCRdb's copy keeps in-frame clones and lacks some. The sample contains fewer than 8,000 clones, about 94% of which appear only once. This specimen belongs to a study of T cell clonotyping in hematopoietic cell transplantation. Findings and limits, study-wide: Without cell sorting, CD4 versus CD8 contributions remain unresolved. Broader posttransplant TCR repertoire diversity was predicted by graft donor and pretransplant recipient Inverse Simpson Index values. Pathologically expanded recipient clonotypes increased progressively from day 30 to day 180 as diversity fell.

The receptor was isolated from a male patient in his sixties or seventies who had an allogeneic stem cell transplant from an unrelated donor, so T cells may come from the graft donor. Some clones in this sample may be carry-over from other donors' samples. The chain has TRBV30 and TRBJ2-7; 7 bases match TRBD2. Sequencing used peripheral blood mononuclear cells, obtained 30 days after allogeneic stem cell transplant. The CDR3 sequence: CAWSRTRSSYEQYF. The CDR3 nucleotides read TGTGCCTGGAGTCGGACTAGGAGTTCCTACGAGCAGTACTTC.